The rows below give T cell receptor beta chains drawn from one sample of a study of blood T cell repertoires in COVID-19. TCRdb's table, derived via immunoSEQ multiplex PCR, lists solely in-frame clones and lacks some. The data hold approximately 230,000 clones, with 70% to 90% observed a single time. Source material: PBMCs or T cells enriched from blood (not recorded which). Source of these receptors: a young man who had recovered from COVID-19. The CDR3 runs from the conserved cysteine through the conserved F or W. A D gene is named only where the DNA matches it firmly. Clone sizes are given selectively: once, few, many, or a class where the clone is expanded.

TRBV5-6	19	.	TRBJ2-1	once	TGTGCCAGCAGCTTGGGGTGGGGCGACGACAGTTGGCCCTACAATGAGCAGTTCTTC	CASSLGWGDDSWPYNEQFF
TRBV10-1	15	.	TRBJ2-2	.	TGCGCCAGCAGTGAGTCAATAGACTCCGCCGGGGAGCTGTTTTTT	CASSESIDSAGELFF
TRBV7-9	16	.	TRBJ2-3	.	TGTGCCAGCAGCTTAGGGGCAGAGATTTTCACAGATACGCAGTATTTT	CASSLGAEIFTDTQYF
TRBV6-5	16	.	TRBJ2-1	few	TGTGCCAGCAGTTCCCGTCAAGCGGAGAACTACAATGAGCAGTTCTTC	CASSSRQAENYNEQFF
TRBV6-5	16	.	TRBJ1-2	.	TGTGCCAGCAGTTACTCGACTCGGGGGGCCGTCTATGGCTACACCTTC	CASSYSTRGAVYGYTF
TRBV11-2	17	.	TRBJ2-2	.	TGTGCCAGCAGCTTAGGTCATCTCCTTCTCAGGGCCGGGGAGCTGTTTTTT	CASSLGHLLLRAGELFF
TRBV7-2	15	TRBD2	TRBJ2-1	.	TGTGCCAGCAGCACCCTAGCGGGTTCCTACAATGAGCAGTTCTTC	CASSTLAGSYNEQFF
TRBV12-3/TRBV12-4	12	.	TRBJ2-7	.	TGTGCCAGCAGTTATAGTCCACTCGAGCAGTACTTC	CASSYSPLEQYF
TRBV5-1	13	.	TRBJ1-1	.	TGCGCCAGCAGCTCCGTGTCGAACACTGAAGCTTTCTTT	CASSSVSNTEAFF
TRBV19	17	.	TRBJ2-2	.	TGTGCCAGTAAAAATACGTTCGCGTTCGCGAACACCGGGGAGCTGTTTTTT	CASKNTFAFANTGELFF
TRBV6-5	14	TRBD1	TRBJ1-5	.	TGTGCCAGCAAATCCGGACAGGGTCCCCAGCCCCAGCATTTT	CASKSGQGPQPQHF
TRBV30	13	TRBD2	TRBJ2-3	.	TGTGCCTGGAGTGGTACTAGCGGGGATACGCAGTATTTT	CAWSGTSGDTQYF
TRBV28	16	TRBD1	TRBJ1-5	.	TGTGCCAGCAGGCCCGCCGGGACAGGGTCGAATCAGCCCCAGCATTTT	CASRPAGTGSNQPQHF
TRBV29-1	15	TRBD2	TRBJ2-5	.	TGCAGCCTTAAAGGACTAGCGGGGGGCAGAGAGACCCAGTACTTC	CSLKGLAGGRETQYF
TRBV27	16	TRBD2	TRBJ2-5	.	TGTGCCAGCTCGCGGATAGCGGGGGCCCTTAAAGAGACCCAGTACTTC	CASSRIAGALKETQYF
TRBV10-2	12	.	TRBJ2-3	.	TGCGCCAGCAGTTCAGGGGTAGATACGCAGTATTTT	CASSSGVDTQYF
TRBV5-1	16	.	TRBJ1-4	.	TGCGCCAGCAGCGCAGGACAAACCGGCGTCGGTGAAAAACTGTTTTTT	CASSAGQTGVGEKLFF
TRBV18	16	.	TRBJ2-5	.	TGTGCCAGCTCTCGGAATGGGGGCCTCCCCCAAGAGACCCAGTACTTC	CASSRNGGLPQETQYF
TRBV24-1	16	TRBD2	TRBJ2-5	.	TGTGCCACCAGTGACCCCGGGGTGGCGGGAGGGGAGACCCAGTACTTC	CATSDPGVAGGETQYF
TRBV2	12	.	TRBJ2-7	.	TGTGCCAGCAGTGAGCAGGCATACGAGCAGTACTTC	CASSEQAYEQYF
TRBV11-2	15	.	TRBJ2-7	.	TGTGCCAGCAGCTTAGATCTATTGGCAGGCCACGAGCAGTACTTC	CASSLDLLAGHEQYF
TRBV18	15	.	TRBJ2-5	.	TGTGCCAGCTCACCAGCGGGCCTATCCCCTGAGACCCAGTACTTC	CASSPAGLSPETQYF
TRBV4-1	16	TRBD2	TRBJ2-5	few	TGCGCCAGCAGCCCATTAGCTCGGGGGGGGAGGGAGACCCAGTACTTC	CASSPLARGGRETQYF
TRBV29-1	14	TRBD2	TRBJ2-1	many	TGCAGCGTTGTCTCACTAGCGGTCTACAATGAGCAGTTCTTC	CSVVSLAVYNEQFF
TRBV5-1	17	.	TRBJ1-3	.	TGCGCCAGCAGCTTGGGCGGCGGGGTTGGATCTGGAAACACCATATATTTT	CASSLGGGVGSGNTIYF
TRBV27	14	TRBD2	TRBJ2-3	.	TGTGCCAGCAGACGGCGGGGGGTCACAGATACGCAGTATTTT	CASRRRGVTDTQYF
TRBV7-7	17	.	TRBJ2-1	.	TGTGCTAGCAGCTTAGGCGTTAGGCGGCCCTCCTACAATGAGCAGTTCTTC	CASSLGVRRPSYNEQFF
TRBV30	15	.	TRBJ1-3	.	TGTGCCTGGAGTGTACGTTCGTCGGCTGGAAACACCATATATTTT	CAWSVRSSAGNTIYF
TRBV7-8	16	.	TRBJ1-5	.	TGTGCCAGCAGGAAAGGGGGTTATCCGGGCAATCAGCCCCAGCATTTT	CASRKGGYPGNQPQHF
TRBV9	13	.	TRBJ2-2	.	TGTGCCAGCAGCGCCCAGATCTCCGGGGAGCTGTTTTTT	CASSAQISGELFF
TRBV11-3	16	TRBD2	TRBJ2-7	.	TGTGCCAGCAGCTCCGGGACTAGCGGGAGAAGCTACGAGCAGTACTTC	CASSSGTSGRSYEQYF
TRBV6-2/TRBV6-3	14	.	TRBJ2-6	.	TGTGCCAGCAGTTATGTATCTGGGGCCAACGTCCTGACTTTC	CASSYVSGANVLTF
TRBV4-1	17	TRBD1	TRBJ1-1	once	TGCGCCAGCAGCCAAGACGGACAGGGGGCTTTGAACACTGAAGCTTTCTTT	CASSQDGQGALNTEAFF
TRBV5-1	15	.	TRBJ1-4	.	TGCGCCAGCAGCCCGGGGACACCGAATAATGAAAAACTGTTTTTT	CASSPGTPNNEKLFF
TRBV5-1	14	TRBD2	TRBJ2-3	.	TGCGCCAGCAGCTCGGGGGGGCAATCAGATACGCAGTATTTT	CASSSGGQSDTQYF
TRBV7-9	15	TRBD1	TRBJ2-5	.	TGTGCCAGCAGCTCCGGACAGGACAGCCAAGAGACCCAGTACTTC	CASSSGQDSQETQYF
TRBV11-2	15	.	TRBJ2-1	.	TGTGCCAGCAGCACGCAAAACGACAGAGCACACGGGCAGTTCTTC	CASSTQNDRAHGQFF
TRBV30	14	.	TRBJ1-5	.	TGTGCCTGGAGTGAAGAGTCAGGGAACCAGCCCCAGCATTTT	CAWSEESGNQPQHF
TRBV12-5	12	.	TRBJ1-2	.	TGTGCTAGTGCCCAGGACAGTCGGGGCTACACCTTC	CASAQDSRGYTF
TRBV18	14	.	TRBJ2-7	.	TGTGCCAGCTCACCGGCAGGCAGCTCCTACGAGCAGTACTTC	CASSPAGSSYEQYF
TRBV7-9	16	.	TRBJ1-4	few	TGTGCCAGCAGCTCTGAACTACAGGGAATTAATGAAAAACTGTTTTTT	CASSSELQGINEKLFF
TRBV24-1	16	.	TRBJ2-1	.	TGTGCCACCGGGTCCGCAGGAGCGGCAGAGTACAATGAGCAGTTCTTC	CATGSAGAAEYNEQFF
TRBV5-1	15	.	TRBJ2-6	.	TGCGCCAGCGCCCAGGGGTCTAACGGGGCCAACGTCCTGACTTTC	CASAQGSNGANVLTF
TRBV19	18	.	TRBJ2-1	.	TGTGCCAGTAGTCATATTCCGGGGGACTTATTCTTCTACAATGAGCAGTTCTTC	CASSHIPGDLFFYNEQFF
TRBV7-3	13	TRBD2	TRBJ2-4	once	TGTGCCAGCAGCTTCCGGGAGGGAAACATTCAGTACTTC	CASSFREGNIQYF
TRBV5-6	15	.	TRBJ2-7	.	TGTGCCAGCAGCTGGGCTGGACTACAGACCTACGAGCAGTACTTC	CASSWAGLQTYEQYF
TRBV5-6	13	.	TRBJ2-3	.	TGTGCCAGCAGCTTACGCGGGGCAGATACGCAGTATTTT	CASSLRGADTQYF
TRBV11-3	13	TRBD1	TRBJ1-1	.	TGTGCCAGCGGCCAAGACAGGGACACTGAAGCTTTCTTT	CASGQDRDTEAFF
TRBV19	18	TRBD1	TRBJ1-6	.	TGTGCCAGTAGTATAGGCGGGACAGGTGTCGGGAATAATTCACCCCTCCACTTT	CASSIGGTGVGNNSPLHF